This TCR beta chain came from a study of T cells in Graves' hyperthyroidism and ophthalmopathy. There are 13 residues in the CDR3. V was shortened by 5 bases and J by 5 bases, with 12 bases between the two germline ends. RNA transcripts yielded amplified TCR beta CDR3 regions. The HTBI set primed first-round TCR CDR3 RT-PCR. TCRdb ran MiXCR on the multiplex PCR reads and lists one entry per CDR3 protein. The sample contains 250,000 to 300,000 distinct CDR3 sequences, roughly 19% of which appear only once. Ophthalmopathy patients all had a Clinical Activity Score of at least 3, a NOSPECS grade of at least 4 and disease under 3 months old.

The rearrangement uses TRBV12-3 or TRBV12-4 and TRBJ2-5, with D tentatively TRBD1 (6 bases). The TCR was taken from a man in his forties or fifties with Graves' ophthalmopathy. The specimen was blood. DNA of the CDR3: TGTGCCAGCAGTGCCCAGGGGCTGGAGACCCAGTACTTC. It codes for CASSAQGLETQYF.